A single sample is the source of the 28 T cell receptor beta chains below, sequenced in a study of technical replicates of blood from a handful of donors. The assay was immunoSEQ multiplex PCR, and TCRdb's table has in-frame clones only and misses some. Among roughly 79,000 clones listed, almost 96% were seen once. The specimen sequenced was T cells isolated from PBMCs. The source is a human donor in good health.

The chain uses TRBV6-1 and TRBJ2-7; D is undetermined. The CDR3 extends over 12 amino acids. Germline CDR1 is MNHNS and CDR2 is SASEGT. V lost 2 bases, J lost 5 bases, and 7 bases lay in between. CDR3 amino acids: CASSEIRDEQYF. CDR3 sequence (DNA): TGTGCCAGCAGTGAAATCCGCGACGAGCAGTACTTC.

The V call is TRBV7-9, the J call TRBJ2-7; 8 nucleotides agree with TRBD2. CDR3 length equals 14 residues. V lost 5 bases and J lost 7; bases outside the gene matches: 10. Germline loops: CDR1 SEHNR, CDR2 FQNEAQ (reference sequence). In DNA form, the CDR3 reads TGTGCCAGCAGCCTTACGACTAGCGCCGATGAGCAGTACTTC. Translated, it gives CASSLTTSADEQYF. The variable domain in full, completed from reference TRBV7-9 and TRBJ2-7, reads DTGVSQNPRHKITKRGQNVTFRCDPISEHNRLYWYRQTLGQGPEFLTYFQNEAQLEKSRLLSDRFSAERPKGSFSTLEIQRTEQGDSAMYLCASSLTTSADEQYFGPGTRLTVT.

This sequence joins TRBV6-5 and TRBJ1-1, with D possibly matching TRBD1 (5 bases). V was shortened by 0 bases and J by 8 bases, with 10 bases between the two germline ends. This CDR3 is 13 amino acids long. The germline CDR1 and CDR2 sequences are MNHEY and SVGAGI. CDR3 coding DNA: TGTGCCAGCAGTTACTCGGAGGGGCCAGAAGCTTTCTTT. Translating it yields CASSYSEGPEAFF.

In its sample, this clone was seen once. This rearrangement joins TRBV19 to TRBJ2-1, with TRBD2 matching over 7 bases. J gave up 8 bases and V 5 bases, and 12 bases lay outside the gene matches. Germline-derived CDR1 and CDR2 are LNHDA and SQIVND (reference sequence). The CDR3 runs to 15 residues. This CDR3 reads CASSSRASGLDEQFF. The CDR3 coding sequence is TGTGCCAGTAGTTCCCGTGCTAGCGGCCTGGATGAGCAGTTCTTC.

This chain connects TRBV27 to TRBJ2-7; TRBD1 matches at 7 bases. CDR1 is MNHEY, CDR2 SMNVEV, per germline (reference sequence). J lost 3 bases, V lost 3 bases, and 11 bases had no gene match. This CDR3 contains 16 residues. DNA of the CDR3: TGTGCCAGCAGTTTTTCTTGGGGAGACAGGGACTACGAGCAGTACTTC. This codes for CASSFSWGDRDYEQYF.

The chain is built from TRBV9 and TRBJ1-1, with 9 bases matching TRBD1. The CDR3 has 15 residues. V shed 2 bases, J shed 0 bases, and the junction held 2 bases outside the gene matches. Germline V gene sequence: CDR1 SGDLS, CDR2 YYNGEE. The CDR3 here is CASSVGDRVNTEAFF. Written as DNA, the CDR3 is TGTGCCAGCAGCGTTGGGGACAGGGTGAACACTGAAGCTTTCTTT.

V gene TRBV5-1 combines with J gene TRBJ2-7; the match to TRBD1 covers 11 bases. With V trimmed by 3 bases and J by 2 bases, 7 bases remained unmatched. This CDR3 is 16 amino acids long. Germline V gene lookup returns CDR1 SGHRS and CDR2 YFSETQ. The DNA for the CDR3 is TGCGCCAGCAGCTGGTGGGGGACAGGGGGAGCCTACGAGCAGTACTTC. This sequence encodes CASSWWGTGGAYEQYF.

This chain connects TRBV6-5 to TRBJ1-3, with TRBD1 as a possible D gene (5 bases). V was shortened by 6 bases and J by 4 bases, with 7 bases between the two germline ends. Germline CDR1 MNHEY, CDR2 SVGAGI. The CDR3 covers 12 residues. The CDR3 region has the DNA TGTGCCAGCAGAGGGGAAGGAAACACCATATATTTT. It specifies CASRGEGNTIYF.

This rearrangement joins TRBV6-5 to TRBJ1-1; D not certain. Germline V gives CDR1 MNHEY, CDR2 SVGAGI. Trimming took off 6 bases at V and 0 bases at J, with 14 bases between the two ends. CDR3 size: 15 residues. CDR3 in DNA: TGTGCCAGCAGCTATAATAGCCTCATGAACACTGAAGCTTTCTTT. Amino acids: CASSYNSLMNTEAFF.

J is TRBJ2-3 and V is TRBV19; possibly TRBD2 for D (5 bases). This CDR3 comprises 14 residues. V lost 3 bases to trimming and J lost 2 bases, with 9 bases between them. Germline V gene sequence: CDR1 LNHDA, CDR2 SQIVND (reference sequence). In DNA form, the CDR3 reads TGTGCCAGTAGTATTCTAGCTTACACAGATACGCAGTATTTT. It codes for CASSILAYTDTQYF.

The rearrangement joins TRBV20-1 to TRBJ2-7, with D possibly being TRBD2 (6 bases). CDR3 length: 11 amino acids. Trimming removed 1 base from V and 9 bases from J, with 10 bases in between. Germline values: CDR1 DFQATT, CDR2 SNEGSKA (reference sequence). In DNA, the CDR3 is TGCAGTGCTAGAGTGGAGGGTTCGCAGTACTTC. Translating gives CSARVEGSQYF.

The chain carries TRBV27 and TRBJ2-3; TRBD2 matches at 10 bases. The CDR3 runs to 15 residues. After removal of 8 bases from V and 2 bases from J, the junction contained 7 bases not matched to a gene. Germline CDR1 reads MNHEY; CDR2 reads SMNVEV (reference sequence). CDR3 in DNA: TGTGCCAGCGGCGCCGGGACTAGCGTCACAGATACGCAGTATTTT. Residues: CASGAGTSVTDTQYF.

The V call is TRBV19, the J call TRBJ1-2; D perhaps matches TRBD1 (6 bases). V lost 5 bases, J lost 5 bases, and 15 bases lay in between. The CDR3 extends over 14 amino acids. Germline V gene sequence: CDR1 LNHDA, CDR2 SQIVND (reference sequence). CDR3 residues: CASSSSTGTYGYTF. The DNA of the CDR3 is TGTGCCAGTAGTTCCTCGACAGGAACTTATGGCTACACCTTC.

The rearrangement joins TRBV2 to TRBJ1-2; possible D gene TRBD1, 6 bases. The germline V gene has CDR1 SNHLY and CDR2 FYNNEI. The CDR3 length is 14 residues. V shed 6 bases and J shed 8 bases, with 19 bases lying between them. CDR3 region: CASSDLNREGGYTF. In DNA, the CDR3 is TGTGCCAGCAGCGACTTAAACAGGGAGGGCGGCTACACCTTC.

The rearrangement uses TRBV27 and TRBJ1-5; 7 bases align to TRBD1. Looked up from germline, CDR1 is MNHEY and CDR2 is SMNVEV (reference sequence). This CDR3 has 15 amino acids. J gave up 4 bases and V 4 bases, and 7 bases lay outside the gene matches. The DNA of the CDR3 is TGTGCCAGCAGTTCCGCGGGACAGTGGAATCAGCCCCAGCATTTT. Amino acids: CASSSAGQWNQPQHF.

The chain carries TRBV19 and TRBJ1-4; TRBD1 might be the D (6 bases). Per the germline V gene, CDR1 is LNHDA and CDR2 is SQIVND (reference sequence). With 3 bases removed from V and 7 bases from J, the gap between germline ends came to 12 bases. The CDR3 loop spans 14 amino acids. The CDR3 loop is CASSMRTAPEKLFF. DNA for the CDR3: TGTGCCAGTAGTATGAGGACAGCTCCTGAAAAACTGTTTTTT.

The chain has TRBV27 and TRBJ1-5; 7 nucleotides agree with TRBD1. The CDR3 contains 16 residues. With V trimmed by 4 bases and J by 0 bases, 6 bases remained unmatched. Germline V gene lookup returns CDR1 MNHEY and CDR2 SMNVEV (reference sequence). CDR3 coding DNA: TGTGCCAGCAGTTCCTTCAGGGGGATTAGCAATCAGCCCCAGCATTTT. Residues: CASSSFRGISNQPQHF.

V gene TRBV6-5 combines with J gene TRBJ2-4; 7 bases are a match to TRBD2. The CDR3 is 15 amino acids. In germline, CDR1 is MNHEY, CDR2 SVGAGI. Losses at the gene ends were 2 bases for V and 4 bases for J; bases not matched to a gene: 5. CDR3 sequence: CASSYRLAEKNIQYF. In DNA form, the CDR3 reads TGTGCCAGCAGTTACCGCCTAGCGGAGAAAAACATTCAGTACTTC.

The gene calls are TRBV30 and TRBJ2-7; no firm D call. Trimming left V 1 base short and J 3 bases short, with 10 bases between. There are 13 residues in the CDR3. Per germline, CDR1 GTSNPN and CDR2 SVGIG (reference sequence). CDR3 amino acids: CAWSATNGYEQYF. In DNA, the CDR3 is TGTGCCTGGAGTGCCACTAATGGCTACGAGCAGTACTTC.

The chain combines TRBV2 with TRBJ2-7; TRBD2 aligns across 11 bases. The CDR3 length is 13 residues. Trimming took 7 bases from V and 3 from J; bases not matched to a gene: 2. Looked up from germline, CDR1 is SNHLY and CDR2 is FYNNEI. CDR3 bases: TGTGCCAGCAAGGGGACTAGCGGCTACGAGCAGTACTTC. Protein: CASKGTSGYEQYF.

The J gene is TRBJ2-1, the V gene TRBV28, with D possibly being TRBD1 (5 bases). The V end lost 7 bases, the J end lost 7 bases, and 20 bases lay between the germline ends. Germline-derived CDR1 and CDR2 are MDHEN and SYDVKM. The CDR3 consists of 15 residues. The CDR3 loop is CASIGGGAGLNEQFF. CDR3 bases: TGTGCCAGCATCGGTGGCGGCGCAGGGTTAAATGAGCAGTTCTTC.

V usage is TRBV6-5 and J usage is TRBJ2-5; TRBD2 matches 12 bases. CDR1 MNHEY and CDR2 SVGAGI come from the germline V gene. J lost 4 bases, V lost 5 bases, and 5 bases had no gene match. The length of the CDR3 is 15 residues. The CDR3 DNA sequence: TGTGCCAGCAGTCTAGCGGGAGGGCCCCCAGAGACCCAGTACTTC. Amino acids: CASSLAGGPPETQYF.

The rearrangement uses TRBV4-1 and TRBJ2-2; tentatively, D is TRBD2 (5 bases). This CDR3 contains 18 residues. Germline V gene sequence: CDR1 MGHRA, CDR2 YSYEKL. V lost 6 bases, J lost 5 bases, and 25 bases lay in between. The CDR3 protein is CASSKGRGLDRRTGELFF. The DNA for the CDR3 is TGCGCCAGCAGTAAAGGTCGGGGATTAGACCGAAGGACCGGGGAGCTGTTTTTT.

The V call is TRBV6-5, the J call TRBJ2-7; the D gene is possibly TRBD2 (5 bases). The V end was cut by 7 bases, the J end by 7 bases, with 20 bases between. The CDR3 length is 14 residues. The germline V gene encodes CDR1 MNHEY and CDR2 SVGAGI. The chain's CDR3 is CASMIGIPDGEQYF. The CDR3 DNA is TGTGCCAGCATGATCGGGATTCCTGACGGAGAGCAGTACTTC.

This clone showed up just once. The chain couples TRBV27 to TRBJ2-7; no definite D call. The CDR3 runs to 15 residues. Germline V lookup: CDR1 MNHEY, CDR2 SMNVEV (reference sequence). V lost 5 bases to trimming and J lost 2 bases, with 16 bases between them. CDR3 coding DNA: TGTGCCAGCAGTAGAATATACTTATCCCCCTACGAGCAGTACTTC. This translates into CASSRIYLSPYEQYF.

This clone showed up just once. This chain connects TRBV9 to TRBJ2-2, with 7 bases matching TRBD1. This CDR3 has 15 amino acids. The germline gives CDR1 SGDLS, CDR2 YYNGEE. Trimming cost V 4 bases and J 3 bases; bases outside gene matches: 6. CDR3 DNA sequence: TGTGCCAGCAGCCCGACGACAGGGTACACCGGGGAGCTGTTTTTT. It translates to CASSPTTGYTGELFF.

This chain links TRBV4-1 with TRBJ2-7; D possibly corresponds to TRBD2 (5 bases). The CDR3 runs 15 residues. V lost 0 bases and J lost 3, with 12 bases in between. The germline gives CDR1 MGHRA, CDR2 YSYEKL. As DNA, the CDR3 is TGCGCCAGCAGCCAAGATCACGGGATTCTCTACGAGCAGTACTTC. Translating gives CASSQDHGILYEQYF.

Only one count was recorded for this clone. V and J are TRBV4-2 and TRBJ2-7; weak D call: TRBD2 (6 bases). This CDR3 has 16 amino acids. Germline loops: CDR1 LGHNA, CDR2 YNFKEQ. V gave up 1 base and J gave up 0 bases, with 13 bases separating them. This CDR3 is CASSQVIGSLSYEQYF. The DNA of the CDR3 is TGTGCCAGCAGCCAAGTAATCGGGAGCCTCTCCTACGAGCAGTACTTC.